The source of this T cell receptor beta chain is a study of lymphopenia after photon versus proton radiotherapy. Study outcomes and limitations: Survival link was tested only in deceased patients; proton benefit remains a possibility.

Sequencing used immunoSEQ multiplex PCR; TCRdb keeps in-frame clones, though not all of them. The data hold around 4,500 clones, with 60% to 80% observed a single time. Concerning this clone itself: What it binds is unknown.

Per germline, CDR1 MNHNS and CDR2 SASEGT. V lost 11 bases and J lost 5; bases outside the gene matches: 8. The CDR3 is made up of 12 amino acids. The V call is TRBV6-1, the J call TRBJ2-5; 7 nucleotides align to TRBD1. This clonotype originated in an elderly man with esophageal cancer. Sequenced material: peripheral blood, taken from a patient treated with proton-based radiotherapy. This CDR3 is CACEGAWETQYF. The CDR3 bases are TGTGCCTGCGAGGGGGCTTGGGAGACCCAGTACTTC.